This note documents a single T cell receptor beta chain sequence. This sample was taken from a study of blood T cell repertoires in COVID-19. Across the study: Whether acute or convalescent, the COVID-19 samples came from the United States, Italy and Spain. Sources were T cells, B-cell-depleted T cells, or PBMCs; the material itself was cDNA or gDNA.

Original processing notes: Amplified reference gene primers provided the basis for estimating nucleated cell counts. Assay used: immunoSEQ multiplex PCR; TCRdb lists only in-frame clones, some missing. That table gives V, J and clone size, and the DNA gave D and trimming. The sample records about 180,000 clones, about 80% being singletons. V was clipped by 5 bases and J by 3 bases; unmatched bases: 1. The V gene's germline CDR1 is PRHDT and CDR2 FYEKMQ (reference sequence). This CDR3 region has 12 residues. The sequence was collected from a human donor in a cohort sampled during active COVID-19. Material: peripheral blood. J is TRBJ2-7 and V is TRBV13; 7 bases align to TRBD1. The CDR3 reads CASSRDSYEQYF. The CDR3 region has the DNA TGTGCCAGCAGCAGGGACAGCTACGAGCAGTACTTC. The variable domain in full, with the rest retrieved from reference TRBV13 and TRBJ2-7, is AAGVIQSPRHLIKEKRETATLKCYPIPRHDTVYWYQQGPGQDPQFLISFYEKMQSDKGSIPDRFSAQQFSDYHSELNMSSLELGDSALYFCASSRDSYEQYFGPGTRLTVT.